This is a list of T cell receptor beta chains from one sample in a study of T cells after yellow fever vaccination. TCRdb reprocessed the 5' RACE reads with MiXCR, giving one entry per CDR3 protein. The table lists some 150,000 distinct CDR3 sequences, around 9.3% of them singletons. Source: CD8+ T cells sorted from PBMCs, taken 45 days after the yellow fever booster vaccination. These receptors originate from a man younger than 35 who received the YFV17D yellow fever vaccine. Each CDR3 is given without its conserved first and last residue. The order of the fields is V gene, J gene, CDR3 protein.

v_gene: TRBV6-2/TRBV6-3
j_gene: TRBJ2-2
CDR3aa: ASSYGLAYEKLF

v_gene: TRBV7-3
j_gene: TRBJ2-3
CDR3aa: ASSPAGGSTDTQY

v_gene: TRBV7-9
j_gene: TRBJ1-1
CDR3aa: ASSWGQGDTEAF

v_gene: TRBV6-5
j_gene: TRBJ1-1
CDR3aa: ATRGGSIAEAF

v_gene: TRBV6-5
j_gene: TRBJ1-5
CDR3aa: ASSYSIGGSQPQH

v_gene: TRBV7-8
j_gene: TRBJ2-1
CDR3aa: ASSFRGLYNEQF

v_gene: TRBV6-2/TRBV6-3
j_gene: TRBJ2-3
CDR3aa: ASSYSLRSPRSDTQY

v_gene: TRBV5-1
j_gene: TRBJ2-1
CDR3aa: ASSPREEGGNEQF

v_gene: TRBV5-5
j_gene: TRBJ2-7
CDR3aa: ASSPTGTGVYEQY

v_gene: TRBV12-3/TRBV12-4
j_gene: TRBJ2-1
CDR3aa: ASLSIMGDEQF

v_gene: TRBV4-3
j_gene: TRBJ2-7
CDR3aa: ASSPWDRAYEQY

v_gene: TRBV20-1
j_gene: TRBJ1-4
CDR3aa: SAISDTDNEKLF

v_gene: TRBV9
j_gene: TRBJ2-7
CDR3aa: ASSVEGEGSDEQY

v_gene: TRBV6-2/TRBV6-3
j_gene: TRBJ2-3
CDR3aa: ASSYSGQGYSTDTQY

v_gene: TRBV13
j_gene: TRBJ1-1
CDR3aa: ASSLGMGQVFTEAF

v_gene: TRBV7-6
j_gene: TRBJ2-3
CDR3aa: ASRSGTDTQY

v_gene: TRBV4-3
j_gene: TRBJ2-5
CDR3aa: ASSQEFGGQETQY

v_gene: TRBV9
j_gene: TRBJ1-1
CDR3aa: ASSDEHPEAF

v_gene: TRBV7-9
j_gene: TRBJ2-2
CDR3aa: ASSFDGSAGELF

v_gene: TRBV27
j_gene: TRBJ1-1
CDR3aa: ASTPGWDRAMNTEAF

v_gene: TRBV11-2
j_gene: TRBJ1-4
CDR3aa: ASSLEATNEKLF

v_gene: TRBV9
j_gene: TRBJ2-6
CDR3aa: ASSGRTGDLSGANVLT

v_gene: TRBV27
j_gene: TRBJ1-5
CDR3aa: ASSSPDQPQH

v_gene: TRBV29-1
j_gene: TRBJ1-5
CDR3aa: SVESPPEPQH

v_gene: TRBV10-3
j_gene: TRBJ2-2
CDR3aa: ATGTSGSTGELF

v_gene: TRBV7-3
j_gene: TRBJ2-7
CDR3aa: ASSEGTGPYEQY

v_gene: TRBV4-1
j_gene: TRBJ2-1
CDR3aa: ASSPLPSGDEQF

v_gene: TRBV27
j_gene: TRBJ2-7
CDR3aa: ASSFGDSPYEQY

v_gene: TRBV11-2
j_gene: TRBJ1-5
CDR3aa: ASSLGRGGNNQPQH

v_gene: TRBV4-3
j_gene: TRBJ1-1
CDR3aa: ASSPGPTEAF

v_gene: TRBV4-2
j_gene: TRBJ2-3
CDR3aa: ASSQDERGYLSDTQY

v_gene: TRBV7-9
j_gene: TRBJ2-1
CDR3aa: ASSSGDRGFSYNEQF

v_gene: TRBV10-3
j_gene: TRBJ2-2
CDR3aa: AISLVRAGELF

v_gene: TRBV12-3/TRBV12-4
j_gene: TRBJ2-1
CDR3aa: ASKKGFDEQF

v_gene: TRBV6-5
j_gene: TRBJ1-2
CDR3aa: ASSSDRVYGYT

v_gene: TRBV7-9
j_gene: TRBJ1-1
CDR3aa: ASSPPEGQGRTEAF

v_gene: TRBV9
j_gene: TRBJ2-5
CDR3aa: ASSTTGTETQY

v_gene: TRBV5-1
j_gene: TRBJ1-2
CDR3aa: ASSLVGAGGQEYGYT

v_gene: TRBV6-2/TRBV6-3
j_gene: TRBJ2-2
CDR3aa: ASSFYPTSGRTNTGELF

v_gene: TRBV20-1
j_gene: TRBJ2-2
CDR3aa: SASSPSDVGGELF